This T cell receptor beta chain derives from a study of cytomegalovirus exposure and HLA in healthy donors. The PCR had 60 Vbeta and 13 Jbeta primers. TCRdb's table, derived via immunoSEQ multiplex PCR, lists solely in-frame clones and lacks some. The sample records some 99,000 clones, around 86% being singletons. In its sample, this clone was seen a few times. Germline assignment: CDR1 SGHNT and CDR2 YYREEE (reference sequence). Trimming took 3 bases from V and 6 from J; bases not matched to a gene: 10. The CDR3 length is 16 residues. The sequence was obtained from a woman under 40 in good health and CMV-seronegative. Material: PBMCs. The chain employs TRBV5-4 and TRBJ2-1, with 9 positions matching TRBD2. The CDR3 DNA is TGTGCCAGCAGCTCCACTTCGGGACTAGCAGTCAATGAGCAGTTCTTC. The encoded protein is CASSSTSGLAVNEQFF.